The rows below give T cell receptor beta chains drawn from one sample of a study of blood T cell repertoires in COVID-19. Profiling relied on immunoSEQ multiplex PCR, and the TCRdb table lists in-frame clones only, not all of them. The data contain 150,000 to 180,000 clones, around 78% of them seen just once; the ten biggest clones take up roughly 1.5%. Material: peripheral blood. These receptors all come from a man at least 80 years old with acute or convalescent COVID-19. Both conserved end residues are part of each CDR3. Each record gives: J gene, CDR3 length, D gene, V gene, clone size, CDR3 protein, CDR3 DNA. A D gene is named only where the DNA matches it firmly. Clone size is shown for a subset of rows, as once, few, many or a class of expanded clone.

TRBJ2-1 | 13 | TRBD1 | TRBV5-1 | . | CASTRQGYNEQFF | TGCGCCAGCACCCGACAGGGGTACAATGAGCAGTTCTTC
TRBJ2-5 | 14 | TRBD1 | TRBV24-1 | . | CATSDGQGVETQYF | TGTGCCACCAGTGACGGACAGGGTGTCGAGACCCAGTACTTC
TRBJ2-1 | 15 | TRBD1 | TRBV7-3 | . | CASSLIQGAYNEQFF | TGTGCCAGCAGCTTAATACAGGGGGCCTACAATGAGCAGTTCTTC
TRBJ2-7 | 13 | . | TRBV7-9 | . | CASSRSGSYEQYF | TGTGCCAGCAGCCGATCCGGGAGCTACGAGCAGTACTTC
TRBJ1-2 | 16 | . | TRBV7-2 | . | CASSLDGQRNEGGYTF | TGTGCCAGCAGCTTAGACGGACAGCGCAACGAAGGTGGCTACACCTTC
TRBJ2-5 | 15 | . | TRBV5-8 | few | CASSPGGDAGETQYF | TGTGCCAGCAGCCCTGGAGGGGATGCCGGGGAGACCCAGTACTTC
TRBJ1-1 | 15 | . | TRBV19 | . | CASTPMSGGGTEAFF | TGTGCCAGTACCCCAATGTCCGGGGGAGGCACTGAAGCTTTCTTT
TRBJ1-6 | 16 | TRBD1 | TRBV28 | . | CASSLFGTGNNSPLHF | TGTGCCAGCAGTTTGTTCGGGACAGGGAATAATTCACCCCTCCACTTT
TRBJ1-6 | 15 | TRBD1 | TRBV11-1 | . | CASSLEGAGNSPLHF | TGTGCCAGCAGCTTGGAGGGGGCAGGTAATTCACCCCTCCACTTT
TRBJ2-1 | 15 | . | TRBV9 | . | CASSVAGSNYNEQFF | TGTGCCAGCAGCGTGGCGGGGAGCAACTACAATGAGCAGTTCTTC
TRBJ1-5 | 17 | . | TRBV15 | . | CATSRDPAGIANQPQHF | TGTGCCACCAGCAGAGATCCGGCCGGAATAGCAAATCAGCCCCAGCATTTT
TRBJ1-2 | 12 | . | TRBV28 | . | CASSLRFYGYTF | TGTGCCAGCAGTTTACGTTTCTATGGCTACACCTTC
TRBJ1-1 | 14 | . | TRBV6-5 | . | CATRPGTGNTEAFF | TGTGCCACCCGGCCCGGAACAGGGAACACTGAAGCTTTCTTT
TRBJ2-5 | 13 | TRBD2 | TRBV6-5 | . | CASRTSGQETQYF | TGTGCCAGCAGGACTAGCGGGCAAGAGACCCAGTACTTC
TRBJ2-7 | 15 | . | TRBV11-3 | . | CASSPGGYSTYEQYF | TGTGCCAGCAGCCCAGGGGGGTACAGTACCTACGAGCAGTACTTC
TRBJ1-5 | 15 | . | TRBV23-1 | . | CASSQYHSSNQPQHF | TGCGCCAGCAGTCAATATCACAGTAGCAATCAGCCCCAGCATTTT
TRBJ2-5 | 14 | TRBD2 | TRBV19 | . | CASSATSGEETQYF | TGTGCCAGTAGTGCGACTAGCGGGGAGGAGACCCAGTACTTC
TRBJ2-1 | 16 | . | TRBV19 | once | CASSMVMGSSYNEQFF | TGTGCCAGTAGTATGGTAATGGGGAGCTCCTACAATGAGCAGTTCTTC
TRBJ1-6 | 14 | . | TRBV4-3 | . | CASSQEGPNSPLHF | TGCGCCAGCAGCCAAGAGGGCCCCAATTCACCCCTCCACTTT
TRBJ1-1 | 15 | TRBD1 | TRBV2 | once | CASRKDRVSNTEAFF | TGTGCCAGCAGAAAGGACAGGGTATCGAACACTGAAGCTTTCTTT
TRBJ1-1 | 14 | . | TRBV2 | . | CASSQTLMNTEAFF | TGTGCCAGCAGTCAGACACTTATGAACACTGAAGCTTTCTTT
TRBJ2-2 | 16 | TRBD2 | TRBV7-2 | . | CASSSGLAGVLGELFF | TGTGCCAGCAGCTCAGGACTAGCGGGGGTGTTGGGGGAGCTGTTTTTT
TRBJ2-4 | 14 | TRBD1 | TRBV6-5 | . | CASSLDRGQYIQYF | TGTGCCAGCAGTTTGGACAGGGGGCAATACATTCAGTACTTC
TRBJ2-7 | 15 | TRBD1 | TRBV10-3 | once | CAISGTGTVGYEQYF | TGTGCCATCAGTGGTACCGGGACAGTAGGCTACGAGCAGTACTTC
TRBJ1-3 | 14 | . | TRBV14 | once | CASSHRGSGNTIYF | TGTGCCAGCAGTCATAGGGGGTCTGGAAACACCATATATTTT
TRBJ1-5 | 15 | . | TRBV10-3 | . | CAISESGGSNQPQHF | TGTGCCATCAGTGAGTCAGGCGGGAGCAATCAGCCCCAGCATTTT
TRBJ2-7 | 15 | TRBD1 | TRBV10-3 | few | CAIRGTGTVNYEQYF | TGTGCCATCAGGGGGACCGGGACAGTAAACTACGAGCAGTACTTC
TRBJ1-2 | 15 | . | TRBV7-9 | . | CASSLVPGEAYGYTF | TGTGCCAGCAGCTTAGTCCCAGGGGAAGCCTATGGCTACACCTTC
TRBJ2-6 | 14 | . | TRBV7-2 | . | CASSFKRGANVLTF | TGTGCCAGCAGCTTTAAGAGGGGGGCCAACGTCCTGACTTTC